This T cell receptor beta chain was found in a study of cytomegalovirus exposure and HLA in healthy donors. Study information: The same platform was used for the 110 or so validation repertoires as for the 666 first-cohort repertoires, as reported in a later analysis.

Produced via immunoSEQ multiplex PCR; TCRdb's table is partial and in-frame only. The sample carries some 130,000 clones, 89% recorded once. Regarding the study as a whole: Subsequent analysis showed first-cohort TCR clusters tending to co-occur in about 110 validation repertoires.

As for this clone: Antigen specificity is unknown.

Separation from the roughly 690-subject first cohort characterized the approximately 120-subject validation cohort, to which the donors belonged. The clonotype comes from a woman younger than 30 in good health and CMV-seronegative. The specimen was PBMCs.

Here the CDR3 reads CASSPRAREGYGYTF. For the CDR3, the DNA is TGTGCCAGCAGCCCCCGCGCCAGGGAGGGCTATGGCTACACCTTC. This chain links TRBV7-8 with TRBJ1-2, with D possibly TRBD1 on 5 matching bases. CDR1 and CDR2 from the germline V gene are SGHVS and FQNEAQ. With 5 bases removed from V and 4 bases from J, the gap between germline ends came to 17 bases. The CDR3 has 15 residues.